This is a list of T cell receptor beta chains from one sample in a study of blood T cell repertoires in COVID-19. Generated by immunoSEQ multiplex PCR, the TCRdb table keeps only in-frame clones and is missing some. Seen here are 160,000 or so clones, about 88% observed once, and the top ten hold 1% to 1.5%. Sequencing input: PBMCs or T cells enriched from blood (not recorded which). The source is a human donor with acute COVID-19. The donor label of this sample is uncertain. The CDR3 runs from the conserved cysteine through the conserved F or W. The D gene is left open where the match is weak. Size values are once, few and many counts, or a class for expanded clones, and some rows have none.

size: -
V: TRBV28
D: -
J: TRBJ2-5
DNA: TGTGCCAGCAGTTTCCATCGGGACTCACAAGAGACCCAGTACTTC
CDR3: CASSFHRDSQETQYF

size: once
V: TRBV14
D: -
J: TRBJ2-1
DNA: TGTGCCAGCAGCCCCCTCCTTTTAACGGGGTCCTACAATGAGCAGTTCTTC
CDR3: CASSPLLLTGSYNEQFF

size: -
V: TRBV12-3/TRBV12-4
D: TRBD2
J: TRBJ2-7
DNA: TGTGCCAGTGGGACTAGCGGATACGAGCAGTACTTC
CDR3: CASGTSGYEQYF

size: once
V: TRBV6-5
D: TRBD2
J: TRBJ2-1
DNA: TGTGCCAGCAGTTACTTCTCTAGCGGGGGTACTGAGCAGTTCTTC
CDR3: CASSYFSSGGTEQFF

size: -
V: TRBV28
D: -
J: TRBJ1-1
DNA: TGTGCCAGCAGTGTCACAAACACTGAAGCTTTCTTT
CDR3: CASSVTNTEAFF

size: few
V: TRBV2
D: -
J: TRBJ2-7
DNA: TGTGCCAGCAGTGGGGAGGAGTCCTACGAGCAGTACTTC
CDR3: CASSGEESYEQYF

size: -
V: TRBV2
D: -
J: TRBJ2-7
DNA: TGTGCCAGCAGTGCAGGGAGGTACGAGCAGTACTTC
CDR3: CASSAGRYEQYF

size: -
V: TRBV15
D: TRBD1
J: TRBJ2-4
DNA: TGTGCCACCAGCAGAGAGGTAGCAGGGGGAGTCAAAAACATTCAGTACTTC
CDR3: CATSREVAGGVKNIQYF

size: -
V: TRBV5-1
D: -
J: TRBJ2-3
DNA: TGCGCCAGCAGCTCTACAGCAGATACGCAGTATTTT
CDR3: CASSSTADTQYF

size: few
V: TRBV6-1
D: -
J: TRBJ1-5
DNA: TGTGCCAGCAGTGAAGGGACAGCGAATCAGCCCCAGCATTTT
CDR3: CASSEGTANQPQHF

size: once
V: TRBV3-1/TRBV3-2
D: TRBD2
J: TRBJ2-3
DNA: TGTGCCAGCAGCCAACTAGCGGGGGTACCCACAGATACGCAGTATTTT
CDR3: CASSQLAGVPTDTQYF

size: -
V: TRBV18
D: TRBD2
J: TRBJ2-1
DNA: TGTGCCAGCTCTTCGGGAGGTGATCGGGGCAATGAGCAGTTCTTC
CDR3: CASSSGGDRGNEQFF

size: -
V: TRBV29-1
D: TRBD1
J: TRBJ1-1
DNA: TGCAGCGTTGGGATATTGCCGGGACAGGAGATTCCTGAAGCTTTCTTT
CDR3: CSVGILPGQEIPEAFF

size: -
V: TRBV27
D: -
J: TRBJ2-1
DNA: TGTGCCAGCAGTTTATCAGGAGTCAATGAGCAGTTCTTC
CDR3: CASSLSGVNEQFF

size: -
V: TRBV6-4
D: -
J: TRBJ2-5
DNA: TGTGCCAGCAGTCCTCGCGGCGGATCGGGAGAGACCCAGTACTTC
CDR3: CASSPRGGSGETQYF

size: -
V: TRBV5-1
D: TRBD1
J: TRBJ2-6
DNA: TGCGCCAGCAGACAAGGACAGGGGCCCTCTGGGGCCAACGTCCTGACTTTC
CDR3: CASRQGQGPSGANVLTF

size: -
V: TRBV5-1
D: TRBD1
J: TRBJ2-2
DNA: TGCGCCAGCAGCTCCGGGACAGGTGGTTCCGGGGAGCTGTTTTTT
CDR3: CASSSGTGGSGELFF

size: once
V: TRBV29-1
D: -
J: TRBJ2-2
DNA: TGCAGCGTTACCCAGGGGTATCCCGGGGAGCTGTTTTTT
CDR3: CSVTQGYPGELFF

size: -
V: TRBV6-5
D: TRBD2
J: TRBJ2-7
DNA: TGTGCCAGCAGTTACTCAGCGGGGAGCTCCTACGAGCAGTACTTC
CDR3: CASSYSAGSSYEQYF

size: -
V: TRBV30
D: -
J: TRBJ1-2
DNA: TGTGCCTGGAGTGTACCGGCCCCCGGGGGCTATGGCTACACCTTC
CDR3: CAWSVPAPGGYGYTF

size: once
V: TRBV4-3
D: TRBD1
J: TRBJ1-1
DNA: TGCGCCAGCAGCCAAGCCCGTCGACAGGGGGCGGTGGACACTGAAGCTTTCTTT
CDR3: CASSQARRQGAVDTEAFF

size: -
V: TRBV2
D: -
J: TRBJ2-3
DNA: TGTGCCAGCACTTCAGATACGCAGTATTTT
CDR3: CASTSDTQYF

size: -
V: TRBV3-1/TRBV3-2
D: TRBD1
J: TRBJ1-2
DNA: TGTGCCAGCAGCCTGTTTGGGACAGGTGGATATGGCTACACCTTC
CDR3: CASSLFGTGGYGYTF

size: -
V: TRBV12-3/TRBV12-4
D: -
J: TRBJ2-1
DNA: TGTGCCATACAGGGTTCGGGCAATGAGCAGTTCTTC
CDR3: CAIQGSGNEQFF

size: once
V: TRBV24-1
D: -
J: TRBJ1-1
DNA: TGTGCCACCAGTGCTAAACGTGGGGCCCCGCTTTGGGCTTTCTTT
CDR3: CATSAKRGAPLWAFF

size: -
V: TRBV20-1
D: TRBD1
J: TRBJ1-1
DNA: TGTCTGGCAGGGGGCCCTGAAGCTTTCTTT
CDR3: CLAGGPEAFF

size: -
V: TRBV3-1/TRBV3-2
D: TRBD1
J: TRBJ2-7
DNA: TGTGCCAGCAGCCAAGAGGGGACAGTAGCCTACGAGCAGTACTTC
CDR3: CASSQEGTVAYEQYF

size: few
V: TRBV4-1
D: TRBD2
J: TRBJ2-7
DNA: TGCGCCAGCAGCCTGGGTCCCTCTAGCGGGGGTTCCTACGAGCAGTACTTC
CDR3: CASSLGPSSGGSYEQYF

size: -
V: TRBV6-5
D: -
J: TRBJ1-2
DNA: TGTGCCAGCAGTTACGGGGCGGGGCACTATGGCTACACCTTC
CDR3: CASSYGAGHYGYTF

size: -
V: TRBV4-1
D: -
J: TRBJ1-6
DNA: TGCGCCAGCAGCCAGGGTGGCGGAGCACCCCTCCACTTT
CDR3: CASSQGGGAPLHF

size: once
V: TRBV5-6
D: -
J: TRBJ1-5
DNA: TGTGCCAGCAGCGTTACAAGGAGGGATAGCAATCAGCCCCAGCATTTT
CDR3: CASSVTRRDSNQPQHF

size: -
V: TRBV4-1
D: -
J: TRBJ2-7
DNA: TGCGCCAGCAGCCCTATTGAGGTGGGCTCCTACGAGCAGTACTTC
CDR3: CASSPIEVGSYEQYF

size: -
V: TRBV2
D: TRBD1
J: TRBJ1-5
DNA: TGTGCCAGCAGTGATTGGCAAGGACAGGGTCATCAGCCCCAGCATTTT
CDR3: CASSDWQGQGHQPQHF

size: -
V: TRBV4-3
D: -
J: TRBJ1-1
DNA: TGCGCCAGCAGCCAAGGCAGGAACACTGAAGCTTTCTTT
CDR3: CASSQGRNTEAFF

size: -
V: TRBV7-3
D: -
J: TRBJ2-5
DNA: TGTGCCAGCAGCTTAACAGGGGCTGGGGAGACCCAGTACTTC
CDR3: CASSLTGAGETQYF

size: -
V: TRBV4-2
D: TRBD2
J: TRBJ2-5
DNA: TGTGCCAGCAGCCGTGAGGGAGCGGGGGGTCAAGAGACCCAGTACTTC
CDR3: CASSREGAGGQETQYF

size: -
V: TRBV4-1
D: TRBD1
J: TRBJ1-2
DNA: TGCGCCAGCAGTCCACGACAGGGGATTGATGACGGCTACACCTTC
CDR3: CASSPRQGIDDGYTF

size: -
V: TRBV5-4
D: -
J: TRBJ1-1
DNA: TGTGCCAGCACCCACGATGACAGTCGAAACACTGAAGCTTTCTTT
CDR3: CASTHDDSRNTEAFF

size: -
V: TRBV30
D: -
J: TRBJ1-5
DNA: TGTGCCTGGAGTCCACAGGGCGGCGGTCAGCCCCAGCATTTT
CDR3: CAWSPQGGGQPQHF

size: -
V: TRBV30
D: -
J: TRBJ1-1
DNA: TGTGCCTCGACGGGACACTCGAACACTGAAGCTTTCTTT
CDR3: CASTGHSNTEAFF

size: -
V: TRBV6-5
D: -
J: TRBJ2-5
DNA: TGTGCCAGCAGGGCAGACAAGGGGACACAAGAGACCCAGTACTTC
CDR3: CASRADKGTQETQYF

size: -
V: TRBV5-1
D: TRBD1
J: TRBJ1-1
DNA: TGCGCCAGCAGCTTATCGGGACAGGGGGCATCGGGGACTGAAGCTTTCTTT
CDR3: CASSLSGQGASGTEAFF

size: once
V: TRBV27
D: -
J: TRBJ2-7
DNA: TGTGCCAGCAGTTTCGGGCAGGGGTACGAGCAGTACTTC
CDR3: CASSFGQGYEQYF

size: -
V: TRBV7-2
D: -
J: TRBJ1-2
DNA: TGTGCCAGCAGCTTGGGGGGGTTGAGGACAGTCTATGGCTACACCTTC
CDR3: CASSLGGLRTVYGYTF

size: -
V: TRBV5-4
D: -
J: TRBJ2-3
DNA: TGTGCCAGCAGCTCGCCCGATAAGCGTGGCACAGATACGCAGTATTTT
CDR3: CASSSPDKRGTDTQYF

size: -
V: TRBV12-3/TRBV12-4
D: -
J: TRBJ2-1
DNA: TGTGCCAGCAGTTTGAACCAGTACAATGAGCAGTTCTTC
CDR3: CASSLNQYNEQFF

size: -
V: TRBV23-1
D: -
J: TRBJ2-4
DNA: TGCGCCAGCACTCCGGAACGGACTAAAAACATTCAGTACTTC
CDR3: CASTPERTKNIQYF